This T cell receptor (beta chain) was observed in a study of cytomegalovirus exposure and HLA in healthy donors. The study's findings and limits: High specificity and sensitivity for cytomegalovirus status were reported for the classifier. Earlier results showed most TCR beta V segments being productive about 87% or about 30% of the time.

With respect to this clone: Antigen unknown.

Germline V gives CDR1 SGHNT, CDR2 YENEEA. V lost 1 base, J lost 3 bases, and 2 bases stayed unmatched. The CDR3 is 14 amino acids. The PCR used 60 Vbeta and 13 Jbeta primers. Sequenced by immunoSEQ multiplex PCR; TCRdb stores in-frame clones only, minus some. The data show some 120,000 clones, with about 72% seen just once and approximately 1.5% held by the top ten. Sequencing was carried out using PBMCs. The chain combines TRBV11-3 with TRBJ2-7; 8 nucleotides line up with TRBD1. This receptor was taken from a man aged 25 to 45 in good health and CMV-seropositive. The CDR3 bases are TGTGCCAGCAGCTTAGGGACAGGGCTCTACGAGCAGTACTTC. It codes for CASSLGTGLYEQYF.